The source of this T cell receptor (beta chain) is a study of T cells after yellow fever vaccination. The wider study: Preparation of the low-cell-number fractions used SMART-Seq v4 Ultra Low Input. Whole-study results and caveats: Any FACS-sorted repertoire could hold abundant clonotypes that contaminate it from the bulk population. Most clones from primary vaccination resurfaced after the booster (around 97% CD4, around 91% CD8).

Via MiXCR, TCRdb re-called the 5' RACE reads, giving one row per CDR3 protein. The data show about 340,000 distinct CDR3 sequences, with under 15% seen just once and 2.5% to 4% held by the top ten. The CDR3 length is 16 residues. From germline, CDR1 is SGHTA and CDR2 FQGNSA. Trimming stripped 1 base from V and 5 bases from J, with 17 bases between. This clonotype has more than one count but fewer than ten. The antigen is unknown. The chain combines TRBV7-2 with TRBJ1-2; no clear D. The TCR was taken from a man aged 18 to 29 who received the YFV17D yellow fever vaccine. This specimen consisted of CD4+ T cells sorted from PBMCs, obtained 15 days after the yellow fever booster vaccination. This CDR3 reads CASSLGAGAVSYGYTF. CDR3 coding DNA: TGTGCCAGCAGCTTAGGGGCAGGCGCCGTATCTTATGGCTACACCTTC.